The subject of this entry is one T cell receptor (beta chain). Original data processing: Amplified reference gene primers provided the basis for estimating nucleated cell counts. This table comes from immunoSEQ multiplex PCR, and its TCRdb copy is limited to in-frame clones, with some not included. V, J and clone size derive from that table, while D and trimming were established from the DNA sequence. The sample holds 200,000 to 300,000 clones, 88% seen once. This sample is part of a study of blood T cell repertoires in COVID-19. Whole-study context: Acute and convalescent COVID-19 specimens originated in the United States, Italy and Spain.

Germline loops: CDR1 SQVTM, CDR2 ANQGSEA. The CDR3 covers 13 residues. Trimming removed 3 bases at V and 0 bases at J, with 8 bases between. The sequenced sample was peripheral blood. The chain couples TRBV29-1 to TRBJ1-1; D unclear. The clonotype was recovered from a woman in her thirties or forties who had recovered from COVID-19. The CDR3 reads CSVERQMNTEAFF. As DNA, the CDR3 is TGCAGCGTTGAGCGGCAAATGAACACTGAAGCTTTCTTT.